Here is one T cell receptor beta chain with its context. The CDR3 is 15 residues long. J was trimmed by 3 bases and V by 4 bases; bases with no gene match: 7. Germline CDR1 reads KGHSH; CDR2 reads LQKENI. These data come from a study of blood T cell repertoires in COVID-19. About the study: From T cells, B-cell-depleted T cells, or PBMCs came the material, which was cDNA or gDNA.

Study processing details: Nucleated cell number was recorded as an estimate derived from reference gene primer amplification. Profiling relied on immunoSEQ multiplex PCR, and the TCRdb table lists in-frame clones only, not all of them. The V and J calls and clone size come from that table; D and trimming were worked out from the DNA. The sample records about 52,000 clones, 85% to 90% being singletons. The sequencing input was peripheral blood. This TCR was sampled from a man aged 80 or over with active or convalescent COVID-19. The chain links TRBV18 to TRBJ1-2; 8 nucleotides agree with TRBD1. CDR3 in amino acids: CASSLNQGADYGYTF. As DNA, the CDR3 is TGTGCCAGCTCACTAAACCAGGGGGCTGACTATGGCTACACCTTC.